A single sample is the source of the 27 T cell receptor beta chains below, sequenced in a study of cytomegalovirus exposure and HLA in healthy donors. The PCR contained 60 Vbeta and 13 Jbeta primers. Produced via immunoSEQ multiplex PCR; TCRdb's table is partial and in-frame only. Among some 90,000 clones, more than 60% were seen once, and the ten largest hold roughly 2%. Sequencing was done on a sample of PBMCs. These receptors all stem from a boy under 18 in good health and CMV-seronegative.

The chain carries TRBV27 and TRBJ2-1, with D possibly TRBD1 on 5 matching bases. The ends were cut back, 6 bases at V and 7 bases at J, with 10 bases in the middle. Germline CDR1 and CDR2: MNHEY and SMNVEV (reference sequence). The CDR3 runs to 12 residues. The CDR3 nucleotides read TGTGCCAGCAGCCAGGGCCCGAATGAGCAGTTCTTC. This encodes CASSQGPNEQFF.

The rearrangement uses TRBV6-6 and TRBJ2-7; D is undetermined. V was trimmed by 4 bases and J by 3 bases, leaving 7 bases between them. Germline CDR1 and CDR2: MNHNY and SVGAGI (reference sequence). The CDR3 has 12 amino acids. The CDR3 sequence is CASSSEDYEQYF. Here the CDR3 DNA reads TGTGCCAGCAGTTCAGAGGACTACGAGCAGTACTTC.

The rearrangement joins TRBV6-5 to TRBJ2-2; D remains ambiguous. The CDR3 contains 13 residues. V shed 6 bases and J shed 2 bases, with 7 bases lying between them. Germline V CDR1 and CDR2: MNHEY, SVGAGI. CDR3 region: CASRYTNTGELFF. CDR3 coding DNA: TGTGCCAGCAGGTACACAAACACCGGGGAGCTGTTTTTT.

The chain is built from TRBV28 and TRBJ1-5, with 7 bases identical to TRBD1. J gave up 3 bases and V 5 bases, and 7 bases lay outside the gene matches. The CDR3 extends over 15 amino acids. The germline V gene has CDR1 MDHEN and CDR2 SYDVKM. The DNA for the CDR3 is TGTGCCAGCAGTGACAGGGTTGTACACAATCAGCCCCAGCATTTT. It codes for CASSDRVVHNQPQHF.

This clone was detected only once. This chain joins TRBV25-1 and TRBJ2-1; D may be TRBD1 (5 bases). Trimming took 4 bases from V and 7 from J, leaving 11 bases between them. The germline V gene encodes CDR1 MGHDK and CDR2 SYGVNS. The CDR3 totals 13 residues. The CDR3 sequence: CASSGTPGNEQFF. The CDR3 DNA reads as TGTGCCAGCAGTGGAACCCCAGGGAATGAGCAGTTCTTC.

The CDR3 DNA follows: TGTGCCAGCAGCCGAACAGGGCTGGACACTGAAGCTTTCTTT. Translated: CASSRTGLDTEAFF. The chain combines TRBV9 with TRBJ1-1; tentatively, D is TRBD1 (6 bases). Trimming left V 4 bases short and J 3 bases short, with 13 bases between. The germline V gene has CDR1 SGDLS and CDR2 YYNGEE. The CDR3 sequence is 14 residues long.

A note on this clone: A junction boundary mismatches the germline segment, possibly from a read error. The chain uses TRBV27 and TRBJ1-4; D remains unclear. The CDR3 is 13 amino acids. The germline V gene has CDR1 MNHEY and CDR2 SMNVEV (reference sequence). This CDR3 is CASGFGPGEKLFF. The CDR3 bases are TGTGCCAGCGGTTTCGGACCGGGAGAAAAACTGTTTTTT.

This clone turned up a few times. This chain joins TRBV19 and TRBJ1-2, with D perhaps TRBD1 (5 bases). This CDR3 is 13 amino acids long. CDR1 is LNHDA, CDR2 SQIVND, per germline (reference sequence). Trimming stripped 10 bases from V and 2 bases from J, with 14 bases between. CDR3 loop: CATGDGGNYGYTF. CDR3 coding DNA: TGTGCCACTGGGGACGGGGGAAACTATGGCTACACCTTC.

The chain combines TRBV7-8 with TRBJ2-7, with no clear D. The V end lost 0 bases, the J end lost 3 bases, and 18 bases lay between the germline ends. The CDR3 totals 17 residues. Germline V gene data show CDR1 as SGHVS and CDR2 as FQNEAQ. CDR3 region: CASSLAWVFWRSYEQYF. In DNA form, the CDR3 reads TGTGCCAGCAGCTTAGCGTGGGTATTCTGGAGAAGCTACGAGCAGTACTTC.

V and J are TRBV4-1 and TRBJ2-3; 9 nucleotides agree with TRBD2. Germline CDR1 and CDR2: MGHRA and YSYEKL. The CDR3 sequence is 16 residues long. With 2 bases clipped from V and 1 base from J, the junction kept 4 bases outside the gene matches. CDR3 bases: TGCGCCAGCAGCCAAAGTCCTAGCGGGGGCACAGATACGCAGTATTTT. As protein: CASSQSPSGGTDTQYF.

CDR3 nucleotides: TGTGCCAGCAGCCCAGGGTACGAGCAGTACTTC. Translated, it gives CASSPGYEQYF. The rearrangement links TRBV7-2 to TRBJ2-7, with D maybe TRBD1 (5 bases). The germline V gene encodes CDR1 SGHTA and CDR2 FQGNSA. The length of the CDR3 is 11 residues. Trimming shortened V by 5 bases and J by 4 bases, and 6 bases separated the two germline ends.

The V gene is TRBV4-3, the J gene TRBJ1-2; D possibly corresponds to TRBD1 (5 bases). CDR1 is LGHNA and CDR2 is YSLEER in the germline V gene. V was trimmed by 0 bases and J by 7 bases, leaving 15 bases between them. The CDR3 spans 15 residues. This CDR3 reads CASSQDPGPQSGYTF. CDR3 sequence (DNA): TGCGCCAGCAGCCAAGATCCAGGGCCCCAGAGTGGCTACACCTTC.

The chain combines TRBV4-3 with TRBJ1-1; 7 nucleotides match TRBD1. V shed 2 bases and J 5 bases; nucleotides not matched to a gene: 2. Germline CDR1 reads LGHNA; CDR2 reads YSLEER. CDR3 length equals 13 residues. CDR3 in DNA: TGCGCCAGCAGCCAACACAGGGGAACTGAAGCTTTCTTT. This gives the protein CASSQHRGTEAFF.

The chain links TRBV29-1 to TRBJ1-5; 12 bases match TRBD1. The V segment lost 6 bases and the J segment 6 bases; nucleotides outside the gene matches: 3. Germline CDR1 SQVTM, CDR2 ANQGSEA. This CDR3 has 13 amino acids. CDR3 protein: CSVGQGAGQPQHF. The CDR3, as DNA: TGCAGCGTGGGACAGGGGGCCGGTCAGCCCCAGCATTTT.

J is TRBJ1-1 and V is TRBV7-2, with D possibly TRBD1 on 6 matching bases. Germline CDR1 SGHTA, CDR2 FQGNSA. Trimming removed 3 bases at V and 3 bases at J, with 11 bases between. The CDR3 covers 14 residues. The CDR3 region has the DNA TGTGCCAGCAGCTTGCGCAGGGGCGACACTGAAGCTTTCTTT. It translates to CASSLRRGDTEAFF.

CDR3 sequence reads: CASRGWDRIYGYTF. The CDR3 DNA reads as TGTGCCAGCAGGGGGTGGGACAGGATCTATGGCTACACCTTC. The chain carries TRBV6-1 and TRBJ1-2; 8 bases line up with TRBD1. J gave up 4 bases and V 6 bases, and 7 bases lay outside the gene matches. The CDR3 covers 14 residues. CDR1 is MNHNS and CDR2 is SASEGT in the germline V gene.

Remarks on this clone: The junction does not match germline at one end; this may be a read error. The chain has TRBV29-1 and TRBJ2-7; 7 bases fit TRBD1. The V gene's germline CDR1 is SQVTM and CDR2 ANQGSEA. The CDR3 runs to 11 residues. In DNA, the CDR3 is TGCAGCGTGGGGACAGCCTACGGGCAGTACTTC. This codes for CSVGTAYGQYF.

The chain employs TRBV7-9 and TRBJ2-7; 14 bases line up with TRBD2. V dropped 3 bases and J dropped 6; count of bases not matched to a gene: 10. CDR3 length equals 17 residues. Germline loops: CDR1 SEHNR, CDR2 FQNEAQ (reference sequence). The CDR3 region has the DNA TGTGCCAGCAGCTTCGGGACTAGCGGGGGCCACGAGGGCGAGCAGTACTTC. Encoded protein: CASSFGTSGGHEGEQYF.

CDR3 loop: CASSQPGQGKKAEYGYTF. Here the CDR3 DNA reads TGCGCCAGCAGCCAACCGGGACAGGGGAAAAAAGCGGAGTACGGCTACACCTTC. The V call is TRBV4-1, the J call TRBJ1-2; TRBD1 agrees at 10 bases. CDR1 is MGHRA and CDR2 is YSYEKL in the germline V gene. Trimming removed 2 bases from V and 8 bases from J; junction bases left unmatched: 17. There are 18 residues in the CDR3.

The rearrangement links TRBV30 to TRBJ2-5, with 11 bases aligning to TRBD1. J was trimmed by 2 bases and V by 0 bases; bases with no gene match: 5. The CDR3 consists of 16 residues. The germline gives CDR1 GTSNPN, CDR2 SVGIG (reference sequence). The CDR3 bases are TGTGCCTGGAGTGTGGGGGGGACAGGGGGTCAAGAGACCCAGTACTTC. Its translation: CAWSVGGTGGQETQYF.

V is TRBV9 and J is TRBJ2-3, with D perhaps matching TRBD1 (5 bases). This CDR3 spans 15 amino acids. V dropped 0 bases and J dropped 3 bases, with 11 bases sitting between them. Germline loops: CDR1 SGDLS, CDR2 YYNGEE. The CDR3 nucleotides read TGTGCCAGCAGCGTAGGCGTTCAGGGAACAGATACGCAGTATTTT. As protein: CASSVGVQGTDTQYF. The whole variable domain, filled in from reference TRBV9 and TRBJ2-3, reads DSGVTQTPKHLITATGQRVTLRCSPRSGDLSVYWYQQSLDQGLQFLIQYYNGEERAKGNILERFSAQQFPDLHSELNLSSLELGDSALYFCASSVGVQGTDTQYFGPGTRLTVL.

In its sample, this clone was seen a few times. This chain connects TRBV4-2 to TRBJ1-1; 9 bases fit TRBD1. V was pared by 3 bases and J by 4 bases, with 9 bases of the junction left unmatched. The germline V gene encodes CDR1 LGHNA and CDR2 YNFKEQ. This CDR3 spans 16 amino acids. The CDR3 sequence is CASSQSAGQGITEAFF. Here the CDR3 DNA reads TGTGCCAGCAGCCAGTCTGCGGGACAGGGTATCACTGAAGCTTTCTTT.

V and J are TRBV4-1 and TRBJ1-4, with 7 bases fitting TRBD1. The CDR3 sequence is 13 residues long. Per the germline V gene, CDR1 is MGHRA and CDR2 is YSYEKL. V lost 4 bases, J lost 8 bases, and 4 bases stayed unmatched. In nucleotides, the CDR3 is TGCGCCAGCAGCCGCGCAGGGGGAGAAAAACTGTTTTTT. Translated, it gives CASSRAGGEKLFF.

This chain joins TRBV25-1 and TRBJ1-1, with 7 bases that match TRBD1. J lost 0 bases, V lost 6 bases, and 4 bases had no gene match. The CDR3 consists of 14 residues. Germline V CDR1 and CDR2: MGHDK, SYGVNS. The CDR3 DNA reads TGTGCCAGCAGCAAGGGACAGATGAACACTGAAGCTTTCTTT. Residues: CASSKGQMNTEAFF.

This chain joins TRBV29-1 and TRBJ2-2; 11 positions match TRBD1. The CDR3 contains 13 residues. Germline V gene lookup returns CDR1 SQVTM and CDR2 ANQGSEA. Losses at the gene ends were 6 bases for V and 6 bases for J; bases not matched to a gene: 3. As DNA, the CDR3 is TGCAGCGTCGGACAGGGGGCCCCCGGGGAGCTGTTTTTT. This sequence encodes CSVGQGAPGELFF.

The V call is TRBV7-6, the J call TRBJ2-7; 12 bases align to TRBD2. Trimming took 5 bases from V and 3 from J; bases not matched to a gene: 14. Looked up from germline, CDR1 is SGHVS and CDR2 is FNYEAQ. The CDR3 totals 18 residues. This chain's CDR3 is CASSERLAGVSQSYEQYF. The CDR3, as DNA: TGTGCCAGCAGCGAACGACTAGCGGGAGTATCCCAGAGCTACGAGCAGTACTTC. The full variable domain, rest sourced from reference TRBV7-6 and TRBJ2-7, is GAGVSQSPRYKVTKRGQDVALRCDPISGHVSLYWYRQALGQGPEFLTYFNYEAQQDKSGLPNDRFSAERPEGSISTLTIQRTEQRDSAMYRCASSERLAGVSQSYEQYFGPGTRLTVT.

The rearrangement joins TRBV14 to TRBJ1-1; D unclear. Germline V gene sequence: CDR1 SGHDN, CDR2 FVKESK. The CDR3 runs to 14 residues. Trimming shortened V by 2 bases and J by 6 bases, and 13 bases separated the two germline ends. CDR3 in amino acids: CASSQNTISAEAFF. The CDR3 DNA reads as TGTGCCAGCAGCCAAAATACAATCAGCGCTGAAGCTTTCTTT.